The clone carrying this TCR beta chain was seen more than once but under ten times. Its antigen is undetermined. Used for diagnoses were clinical symptoms, serum thyroxine and TRAb, thyroid ultrasound and orbital computed tomography. RNA transcripts provided the source from which TCR beta CDR3 regions were amplified. With the HTBI primer set, the TCR CDR3 went through a first round of RT-PCR. Each CDR3 protein is one row after TCRdb ran MiXCR on the multiplex PCR reads. The sample carries more than 300,000 distinct CDR3 sequences, approximately 15% recorded once. This sample was included in a study of T cells in Graves' hyperthyroidism and ophthalmopathy. Notes on the study in general: Researchers found most expanded thyroid clonotypes above 0.001 in blood as well.

This TCR derives from a woman younger than 45 with Graves' ophthalmopathy. Source material: blood.

The CDR3 DNA sequence: TGTGCCAGCAGCCACCTGGGAACGAAGGGAACTGAAGCTTTCTTT. Amino acid sequence: CASSHLGTKGTEAFF. The rearrangement links TRBV14 to TRBJ1-1; D not certain. This CDR3 is built from 15 residues. V lost 3 bases to trimming and J lost 5 bases, with 16 bases between them. Germline V CDR1 and CDR2: SGHDN, FVKESK.